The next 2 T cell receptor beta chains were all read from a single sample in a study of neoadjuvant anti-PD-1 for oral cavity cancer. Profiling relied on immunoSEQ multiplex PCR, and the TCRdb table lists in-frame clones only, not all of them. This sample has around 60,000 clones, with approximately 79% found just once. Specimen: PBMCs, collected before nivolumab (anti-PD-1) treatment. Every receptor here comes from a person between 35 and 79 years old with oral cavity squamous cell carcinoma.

DNA for the CDR3: TGTGCCAGCAGTTTTGGACTAACGCGGACAGATACGCAGTATTTT. Protein sequence: CASSFGLTRTDTQYF. This chain uses TRBV6-1 with TRBJ2-3, with D tentatively TRBD2 (6 bases). Trimming cost V 5 bases and J 3 bases, with 15 bases left between them. There are 15 residues in the CDR3. CDR1 and CDR2 (germline): MNHNS, SASEGT.

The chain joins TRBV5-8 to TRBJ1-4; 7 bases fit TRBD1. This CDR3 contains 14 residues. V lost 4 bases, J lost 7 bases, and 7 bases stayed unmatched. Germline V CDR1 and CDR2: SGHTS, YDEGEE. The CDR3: CASSPGTVAEKLFF. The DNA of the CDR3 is TGTGCCAGCAGCCCCGGGACAGTAGCTGAAAAACTGTTTTTT.